The clone carrying this T cell receptor (beta chain) was seen once. Trimming took 3 bases from V and 1 from J, leaving 12 bases between them. This CDR3 is 15 amino acids long. The germline gives CDR1 KGHSH, CDR2 LQKENI. In the source study's methods: Estimated nucleated cell counts came from reference gene primer amplification. TCRdb's copy holds only in-frame clones and misses some; the assay was immunoSEQ multiplex PCR. V, J and clone size derive from that table, while D and trimming were established from the DNA sequence. The repertoire includes some 100,000 clones, 81% of them detected once, and more than 9% sits in the top ten. This record belongs to a study of blood T cell repertoires in COVID-19. Study-level background: Samples came from the United States, Italy and Spain, spanning acute and convalescent COVID-19. PBMCs, B-cell-depleted T cells, or T cells were the source of the cDNA or gDNA that made up the material.

The chain joins TRBV18 to TRBJ1-1; D remains unclear. The specimen was peripheral blood. This clonotype was obtained from a human donor in a cohort sampled during active COVID-19. CDR3 nucleotides: TGTGCCAGCTCACCGTTCGACACCTCGAACACTGAAGCTTTCTTT. It codes for CASSPFDTSNTEAFF.